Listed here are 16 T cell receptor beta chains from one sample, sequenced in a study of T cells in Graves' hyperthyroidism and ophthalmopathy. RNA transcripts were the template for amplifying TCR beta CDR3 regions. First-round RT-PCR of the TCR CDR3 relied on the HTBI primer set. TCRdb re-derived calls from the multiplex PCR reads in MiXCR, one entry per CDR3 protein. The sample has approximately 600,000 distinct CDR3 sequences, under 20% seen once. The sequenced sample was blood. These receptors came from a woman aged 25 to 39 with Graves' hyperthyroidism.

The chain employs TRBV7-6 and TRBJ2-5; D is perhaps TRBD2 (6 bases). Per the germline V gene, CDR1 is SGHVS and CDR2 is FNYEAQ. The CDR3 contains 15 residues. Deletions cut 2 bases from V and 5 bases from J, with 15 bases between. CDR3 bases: TGTGCCAGCAGCTTAAGGGACTCCCTTTCTGAGACCCAGTACTTC. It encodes CASSLRDSLSETQYF. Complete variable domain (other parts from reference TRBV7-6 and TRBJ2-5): GAGVSQSPRYKVTKRGQDVALRCDPISGHVSLYWYRQALGQGPEFLTYFNYEAQQDKSGLPNDRFSAERPEGSISTLTIQRTEQRDSAMYRCASSLRDSLSETQYFGPGTRLLVL.

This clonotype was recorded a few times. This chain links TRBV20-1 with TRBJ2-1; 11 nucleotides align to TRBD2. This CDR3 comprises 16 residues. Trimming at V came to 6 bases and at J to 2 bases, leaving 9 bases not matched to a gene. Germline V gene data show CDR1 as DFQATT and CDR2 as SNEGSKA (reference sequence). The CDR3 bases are TGCAGTGCCGACGGGACTAGCGGACGGACCTACAATGAGCAGTTCTTC. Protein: CSADGTSGRTYNEQFF.

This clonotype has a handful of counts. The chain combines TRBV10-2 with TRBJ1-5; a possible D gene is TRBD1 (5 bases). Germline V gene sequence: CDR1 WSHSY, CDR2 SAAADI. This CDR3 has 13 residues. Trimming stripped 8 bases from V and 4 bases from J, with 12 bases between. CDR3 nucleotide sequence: TGCGCCAGCGGTGGGACGAGTAATCAGCCCCAGCATTTT. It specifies CASGGTSNQPQHF.

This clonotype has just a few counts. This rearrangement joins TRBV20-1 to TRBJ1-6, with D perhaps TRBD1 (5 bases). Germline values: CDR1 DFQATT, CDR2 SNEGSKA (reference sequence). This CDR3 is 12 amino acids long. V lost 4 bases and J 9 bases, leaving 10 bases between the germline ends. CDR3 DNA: TGCAGTGCTATCGGCGGGGCTTCACCCCTCCACTTT. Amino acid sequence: CSAIGGASPLHF.

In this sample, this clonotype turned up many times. CDR3 amino acids: CASSPNTDTQYF. CDR3 in DNA: TGTGCCAGCAGCCCTAACACAGATACGCAGTATTTT. This chain joins TRBV7-2 and TRBJ2-3; no firm D call. The CDR3 loop spans 12 amino acids. Trimming took 5 bases from V and 2 from J, leaving 5 bases between them. Germline CDR1 reads SGHTA; CDR2 reads FQGNSA.

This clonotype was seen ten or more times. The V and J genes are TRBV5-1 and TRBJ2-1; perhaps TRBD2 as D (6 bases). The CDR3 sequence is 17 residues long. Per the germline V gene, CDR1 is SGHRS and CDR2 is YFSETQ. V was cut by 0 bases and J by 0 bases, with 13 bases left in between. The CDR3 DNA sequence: TGCGCCAGCAGCTTGGAGGTAGCGGATAGCTCCTACAATGAGCAGTTCTTC. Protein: CASSLEVADSSYNEQFF.

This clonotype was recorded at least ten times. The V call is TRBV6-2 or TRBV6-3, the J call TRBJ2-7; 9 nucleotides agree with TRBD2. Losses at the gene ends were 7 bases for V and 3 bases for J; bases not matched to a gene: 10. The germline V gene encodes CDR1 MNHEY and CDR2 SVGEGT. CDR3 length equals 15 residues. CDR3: CASTPASGRIYEQYF. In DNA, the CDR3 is TGTGCCAGCACGCCAGCAAGCGGGAGGATCTACGAGCAGTACTTC.

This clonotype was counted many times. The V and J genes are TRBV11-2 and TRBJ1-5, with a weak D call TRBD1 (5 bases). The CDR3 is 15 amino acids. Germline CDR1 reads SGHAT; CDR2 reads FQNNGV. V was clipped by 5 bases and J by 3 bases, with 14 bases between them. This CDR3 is CASSLSAGYNQPQHF. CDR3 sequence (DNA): TGTGCCAGCAGCCTTTCAGCAGGGTACAATCAGCCCCAGCATTTT.

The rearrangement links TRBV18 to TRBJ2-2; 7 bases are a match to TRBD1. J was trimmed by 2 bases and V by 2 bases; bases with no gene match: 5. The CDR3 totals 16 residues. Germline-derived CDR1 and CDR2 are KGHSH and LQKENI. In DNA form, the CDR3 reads TGTGCCAGCTCACCAAACAGGGGCGTTAACACCGGGGAGCTGTTTTTT. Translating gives CASSPNRGVNTGELFF.

CDR3 amino acids: CASSLNYRPSGTEAFF. The CDR3 nucleotides are TGTGCCAGCTCCCTGAATTATCGGCCCTCAGGCACTGAAGCTTTCTTT. The rearrangement links TRBV18 to TRBJ1-1; D gene uncertain. The V end lost 6 bases, the J end lost 4 bases, and 21 bases lay between the germline ends. From germline, CDR1 is KGHSH and CDR2 LQKENI. The CDR3 has 16 amino acids.

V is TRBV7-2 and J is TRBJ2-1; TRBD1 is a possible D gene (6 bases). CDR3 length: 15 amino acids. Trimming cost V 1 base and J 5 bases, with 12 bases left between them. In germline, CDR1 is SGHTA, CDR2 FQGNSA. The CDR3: CASSLEEGDNNEQFF. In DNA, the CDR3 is TGTGCCAGCAGCTTAGAAGAGGGGGATAACAATGAGCAGTTCTTC. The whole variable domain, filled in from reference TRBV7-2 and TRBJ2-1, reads GAGVSQSPSNKVTEKGKDVELRCDPISGHTALYWYRQSLGQGLEFLIYFQGNSAPDKSGLPSDRFSAERTGGSVSTLTIQRTQQEDSAVYLCASSLEEGDNNEQFFGPGTRLTVL.

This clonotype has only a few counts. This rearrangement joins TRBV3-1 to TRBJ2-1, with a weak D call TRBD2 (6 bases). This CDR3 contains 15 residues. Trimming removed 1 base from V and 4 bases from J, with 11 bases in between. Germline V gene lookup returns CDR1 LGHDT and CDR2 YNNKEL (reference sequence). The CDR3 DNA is TGTGCCAGCAGCCAAGGTTTCGGGACTTACAATGAGCAGTTCTTC. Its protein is CASSQGFGTYNEQFF.

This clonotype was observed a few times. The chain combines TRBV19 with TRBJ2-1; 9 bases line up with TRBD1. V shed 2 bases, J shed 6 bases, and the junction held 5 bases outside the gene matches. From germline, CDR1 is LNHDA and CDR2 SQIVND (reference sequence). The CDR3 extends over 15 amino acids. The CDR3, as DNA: TGTGCCAGTAGTATAAGACAGGGGGTCTCCAATGAGCAGTTCTTC. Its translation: CASSIRQGVSNEQFF.

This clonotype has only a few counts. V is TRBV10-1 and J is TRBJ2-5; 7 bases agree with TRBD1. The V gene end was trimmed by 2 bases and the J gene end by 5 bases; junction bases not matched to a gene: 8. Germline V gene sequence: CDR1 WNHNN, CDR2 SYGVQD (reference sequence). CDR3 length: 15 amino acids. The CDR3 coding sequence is TGCGCCAGCAGTGAGCGAACGACAGGGAAGGAGACCCAGTACTTC. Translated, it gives CASSERTTGKETQYF.

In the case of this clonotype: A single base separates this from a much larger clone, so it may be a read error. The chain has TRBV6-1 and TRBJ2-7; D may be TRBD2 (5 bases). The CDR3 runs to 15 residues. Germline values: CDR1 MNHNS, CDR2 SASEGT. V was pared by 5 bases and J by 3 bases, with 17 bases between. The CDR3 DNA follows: TGTGCCAGCAGTCCCGGGGAAAGGAGATACTACGAGCAGTACTTC. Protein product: CASSPGERRYYEQYF.

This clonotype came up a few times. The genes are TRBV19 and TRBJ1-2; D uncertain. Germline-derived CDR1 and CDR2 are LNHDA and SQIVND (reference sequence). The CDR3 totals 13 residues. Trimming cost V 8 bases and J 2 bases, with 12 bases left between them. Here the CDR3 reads CASFGGVNYGYTF. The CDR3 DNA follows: TGTGCCAGTTTCGGCGGGGTGAACTATGGCTACACCTTC.